These 23 T cell receptor beta chains were all obtained from the same sample, sequenced in a study of blood T cell repertoires in COVID-19. The assay was immunoSEQ multiplex PCR, and TCRdb's table has in-frame clones only and misses some. The profile covers hundreds of thousands of clones, with 65% to 90% appearing a single time and 3.8% taken by the ten largest. The sample taken for sequencing was PBMCs or T cells enriched from blood (not recorded which). These TCRs come from a middle-aged woman with acute COVID-19.

V usage is TRBV2 and J usage is TRBJ2-5; D might be TRBD2 (6 bases). Trimming cost V 7 bases and J 4 bases, with 16 bases left between them. Germline CDR1 and CDR2: SNHLY and FYNNEI. The CDR3 runs 14 residues. Here the CDR3 DNA reads TGTGCCAGCAAACGGCGGGACTCTGGAGAGACCCAGTACTTC. Protein sequence: CASKRRDSGETQYF.

This chain links TRBV7-2 with TRBJ1-5, with TRBD1 matching over 8 bases. There are 15 residues in the CDR3. The germline CDR1 and CDR2 sequences are SGHTA and FQGNSA. Unmatched junction bases numbered 4, after V lost 4 bases and J lost 2 bases. CDR3 sequence: CASSSGGLGNQPQHF. The DNA of the CDR3 is TGTGCCAGCAGCTCAGGGGGCCTAGGCAATCAGCCCCAGCATTTT.

The V gene is TRBV6-5, the J gene TRBJ1-3; D is uncertain. The V end was cut by 5 bases, the J end by 1 base, with 12 bases between. Germline V CDR1 and CDR2: MNHEY, SVGAGI. There are 15 residues in the CDR3. CDR3 amino acids: CASSIGVQSGNTIYF. As DNA, the CDR3 is TGTGCCAGCAGTATCGGGGTCCAGTCTGGAAACACCATATATTTT.

In regard to this clone: Relative to the germline gene, one junction end is altered; a read error may explain this. This chain joins TRBV3-1 (or the pseudogene TRBV3-2) and TRBJ2-7, with a possible D match to TRBD2 (6 bases). CDR1 LGHDT and CDR2 YNNKEL come from the germline V gene (reference sequence). CDR3 length equals 13 residues. Here the CDR3 DNA reads TGTGCCAGCAGCCAGACAAACCCGGGACTTAAAATCTTC. Its translation is CASSQTNPGLKIF.

V and J are TRBV7-8 and TRBJ1-1; D is unresolved. Germline CDR1 reads SGHVS; CDR2 reads FQNEAQ. The CDR3 consists of 13 residues. V gave up 5 bases and J gave up 1 base, with 8 bases separating them. The DNA for the CDR3 is TGTGCCAGCAGCCAGCAGGAGAACACTGAAGCTTTCTTT. As protein: CASSQQENTEAFF.

This rearrangement joins TRBV27 to TRBJ2-5; 10 nucleotides match TRBD1. The trim removed 5 bases at V and 4 bases at J, leaving 7 bases unmatched. Germline V gives CDR1 MNHEY, CDR2 SMNVEV (reference sequence). CDR3 length equals 15 residues. CDR3 protein: CASSPTGGRVETQYF. The CDR3 DNA follows: TGTGCCAGCAGTCCGACAGGGGGCAGGGTAGAGACCCAGTACTTC.

The CDR3 DNA follows: TGCGCCAGCAGCTTTGAACCTCTGGAGAGCTCCTACAATGAGCAGTTCTTC. This gives the protein CASSFEPLESSYNEQFF. The chain employs TRBV5-1 and TRBJ2-1; D uncertain. V was clipped by 2 bases and J by 0 bases, with 15 bases between them. The CDR3 loop spans 17 amino acids. The V gene's germline CDR1 is SGHRS and CDR2 YFSETQ.

The V and J genes are TRBV13 and TRBJ1-2, with 9 bases that match TRBD1. J lost 3 bases, V lost 1 base, and 12 bases had no gene match. The CDR3 extends over 18 amino acids. Germline V gene sequence: CDR1 PRHDT, CDR2 FYEKMQ (reference sequence). The CDR3 here is CASSLASIGQGPDYGYTF. The CDR3 coding sequence is TGTGCCAGCAGCTTAGCTTCCATTGGACAGGGGCCTGACTATGGCTACACCTTC. The full variable domain, with the rest looked up from reference TRBV13 and TRBJ1-2, is AAGVIQSPRHLIKEKRETATLKCYPIPRHDTVYWYQQGPGQDPQFLISFYEKMQSDKGSIPDRFSAQQFSDYHSELNMSSLELGDSALYFCASSLASIGQGPDYGYTFGSGTRLTVV.

The chain combines TRBV11-2 with TRBJ2-2, with 8 bases that match TRBD1. This CDR3 has 14 residues. The V gene end was trimmed by 6 bases and the J gene end by 4 bases; junction bases not matched to a gene: 4. The germline V gene encodes CDR1 SGHAT and CDR2 FQNNGV. CDR3 residues: CASSPDRGTGELFF. DNA of the CDR3: TGTGCCAGCAGTCCTGACAGGGGCACCGGGGAGCTGTTTTTT.

V usage is TRBV6-4 and J usage is TRBJ1-6, with a weak D call TRBD1 (5 bases). V lost 6 bases and J lost 10, with 16 bases in between. The CDR3 extends over 14 amino acids. Per the germline V gene, CDR1 is MRHNA and CDR2 is SNTAGT. CDR3: CASRASGTWSPLHF. Here the CDR3 DNA reads TGTGCCAGCAGGGCTTCAGGGACTTGGTCACCCCTCCACTTT.

This clone was detected a few times. The chain carries TRBV7-9 and TRBJ1-1; D unclear. CDR3 length: 15 residues. Trimming removed 5 bases at V and 3 bases at J, with 16 bases between. Looked up from germline, CDR1 is SEHNR and CDR2 is FQNEAQ (reference sequence). CDR3: CASSPPGYGDTEAFF. CDR3 nucleotides: TGTGCCAGCAGCCCTCCGGGCTACGGGGACACTGAAGCTTTCTTT.

V gene TRBV28 combines with J gene TRBJ1-1; TRBD1 agrees at 7 bases. Trimming at V came to 4 bases and at J to 1 base, leaving 9 bases not matched to a gene. The CDR3 is made up of 16 amino acids. In germline, CDR1 is MDHEN, CDR2 SYDVKM. The CDR3 DNA follows: TGTGCCAGCAGTTCCTCGACAGGGAAGAGGAACACTGAAGCTTTCTTT. Its translation: CASSSSTGKRNTEAFF.

The V call is TRBV3-1 (or the pseudogene TRBV3-2), the J call TRBJ1-2, with D unresolved. The CDR3 has 12 amino acids. The V end lost 4 bases, the J end lost 8 bases, and 11 bases lay between the germline ends. CDR1 and CDR2 (germline): LGHDT, YNNKEL (reference sequence). The CDR3 loop is CASSLHRQGYTF. The CDR3, as DNA: TGTGCCAGCAGCCTCCACCGCCAGGGCTACACCTTC.

The gene calls are TRBV27 and TRBJ2-3, with unresolved D. The CDR3 length is 14 residues. Trimming removed 3 bases from V and 4 bases from J, with 11 bases in between. Germline V gives CDR1 MNHEY, CDR2 SMNVEV (reference sequence). The CDR3, as DNA: TGTGCCAGCAGTTTTCTTAGCAGCCCAGATACGCAGTATTTT. Its translation: CASSFLSSPDTQYF.

This chain joins TRBV11-3 and TRBJ2-2; 15 positions match TRBD2. Germline V lookup: CDR1 SGHNT, CDR2 YENEEA. Trimming cost V 8 bases and J 0 bases; bases outside gene matches: 4. CDR3 length: 17 residues. As DNA, the CDR3 is TGTGCCAGCTCCGGGACTAGCGGGAGGCCGAACACCGGGGAGCTGTTTTTT. It yields the protein CASSGTSGRPNTGELFF.

Only one count was recorded for this clone. DNA for the CDR3: TGTGCCAGCAGCTCCGTCCCGGGACAGGCCTCGAACACTGAAGCTTTCTTT. Translation: CASSSVPGQASNTEAFF. V is TRBV5-5 and J is TRBJ1-1; 8 bases are a match to TRBD1. Germline values: CDR1 SGHKS, CDR2 YYEKEE (reference sequence). The CDR3 loop spans 17 amino acids. V lost 3 bases and J lost 1; bases outside the gene matches: 11.

This chain joins TRBV5-4 and TRBJ2-5, with a tentative D call TRBD2 (5 bases). V lost 3 bases, J lost 2 bases, and 11 bases lay in between. The CDR3 spans 14 residues. Germline-derived CDR1 and CDR2 are SGHNT and YYREEE (reference sequence). The CDR3 reads CASSSEAEQETQYF. CDR3 DNA: TGTGCCAGCAGCTCGGAGGCAGAGCAAGAGACCCAGTACTTC.

This clone was observed a few times. CDR3 DNA: TGTGCCAGCAGCAGGGGACAGGGAAATTCACCCCTCCACTTT. Protein product: CASSRGQGNSPLHF. V and J are TRBV3-1 (or the pseudogene TRBV3-2) and TRBJ1-6; TRBD1 aligns across 9 bases. Per the germline V gene, CDR1 is LGHDT and CDR2 is YNNKEL (reference sequence). Trimming at V came to 5 bases and at J to 7 bases, leaving 3 bases not matched to a gene. The CDR3 loop spans 14 amino acids.

The chain links TRBV4-1 to TRBJ2-7; D remains ambiguous. Trimming pared 1 base from V and 3 bases from J, leaving 7 bases between. The CDR3 is made up of 13 amino acids. CDR1 and CDR2 from the germline V gene are MGHRA and YSYEKL. Written as DNA, the CDR3 is TGCGCCAGCAGCCAAGCTCGAGGCTACGAGCAGTACTTC. Translating gives CASSQARGYEQYF.

In its sample, this clone was seen once. The chain recombines TRBV6-5 with TRBJ1-3; maybe TRBD1 (6 bases). The germline gives CDR1 MNHEY, CDR2 SVGAGI. This CDR3 is built from 15 residues. Trimming cost V 6 bases and J 2 bases, with 14 bases left between them. The CDR3 region has the DNA TGTGCCAGCAGGTTTAAGGACAGCCCTGGAAACACCATATATTTT. It is translated as CASRFKDSPGNTIYF.

The chain has TRBV28 and TRBJ1-1; 8 positions agree with TRBD1. Germline V gene sequence: CDR1 MDHEN, CDR2 SYDVKM. CDR3 size: 15 residues. V shed 6 bases, J shed 0 bases, and the junction held 6 bases outside the gene matches. The CDR3 DNA reads TGTGCCAGCAGACAAAGGACAGGGATGAACACTGAAGCTTTCTTT. It is translated as CASRQRTGMNTEAFF.

This sequence joins TRBV28 and TRBJ1-3; the D is unclear. This CDR3 has 14 residues. Trimming took 1 base from V and 4 from J, leaving 8 bases between them. Germline V gene lookup returns CDR1 MDHEN and CDR2 SYDVKM. The CDR3 is CASSLYSSGNTIYF. DNA of the CDR3: TGTGCCAGCAGTTTATACAGCTCAGGAAACACCATATATTTT.

This chain uses TRBV28 with TRBJ2-1; TRBD2 matches 10 bases. The germline V gene has CDR1 MDHEN and CDR2 SYDVKM. Unmatched junction bases numbered 6, after V lost 5 bases and J lost 2 bases. The CDR3 contains 16 residues. CDR3 DNA sequence: TGTGCCAGCAGTCAAGATAGCGGGGGGACCTACAATGAGCAGTTCTTC. Its translation is CASSQDSGGTYNEQFF. The full variable domain, its missing parts supplied by reference TRBV28 and TRBJ2-1, is DVKVTQSSRYLVKRTGEKVFLECVQDMDHENMFWYRQDPGLGLRLIYFSYDVKMKEKGDIPEGYSVSREKKERFSLILESASTNQTSMYLCASSQDSGGTYNEQFFGPGTRLTVL.